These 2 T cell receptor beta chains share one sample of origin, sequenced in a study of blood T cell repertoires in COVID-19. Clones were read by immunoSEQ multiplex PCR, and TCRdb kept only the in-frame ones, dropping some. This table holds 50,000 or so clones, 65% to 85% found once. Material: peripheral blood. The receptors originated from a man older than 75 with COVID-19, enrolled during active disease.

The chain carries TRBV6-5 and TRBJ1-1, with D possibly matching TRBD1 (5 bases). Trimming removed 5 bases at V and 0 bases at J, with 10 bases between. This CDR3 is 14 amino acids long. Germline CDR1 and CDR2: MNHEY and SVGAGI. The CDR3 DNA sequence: TGTGCCAGCAGTCCCGGGGGGATGAACACTGAAGCTTTCTTT. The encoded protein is CASSPGGMNTEAFF.

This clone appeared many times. CDR3 loop: CAWRHQDNSPLHF. In DNA, the CDR3 is TGTGCCTGGAGGCACCAGGATAATTCACCCCTCCACTTT. The chain links TRBV30 to TRBJ1-6; D unresolved. V was clipped by 3 bases and J by 5 bases, with 8 bases between them. Germline loops: CDR1 GTSNPN, CDR2 SVGIG (reference sequence). This CDR3 is built from 13 residues.